This paragraph reports one T cell receptor beta chain. There are 16 residues in the CDR3. Trimming cost V 5 bases and J 3 bases; bases outside gene matches: 10. From germline, CDR1 is SQVTM and CDR2 ANQGSEA. As originally analysed: Amplification of reference gene primers was used by the study to estimate nucleated cell counts. Libraries were prepared by immunoSEQ multiplex PCR; TCRdb keeps only in-frame clonotypes and omits some of them. Clonal size and the V and J genes are those of that table, whereas D and trimming came from the DNA. The table records about 190,000 clones, approximately 91% of them present only once. This specimen comes from a study of blood T cell repertoires in COVID-19. As for the study in general: Whether acute or convalescent, the COVID-19 samples came from the United States, Italy and Spain. PBMCs, B-cell-depleted T cells, or T cells provided the cDNA or gDNA that made up the material.

The receptor was derived from a man younger than 40 with acute or convalescent COVID-19. Specimen: peripheral blood. The V call is TRBV29-1, the J call TRBJ2-3; 11 bases map to TRBD2. The CDR3 here is CSVTSGSGLRTDTQYF. The CDR3 DNA sequence: TGCAGCGTTACTAGCGGGAGTGGTCTTAGGACAGATACGCAGTATTTT.